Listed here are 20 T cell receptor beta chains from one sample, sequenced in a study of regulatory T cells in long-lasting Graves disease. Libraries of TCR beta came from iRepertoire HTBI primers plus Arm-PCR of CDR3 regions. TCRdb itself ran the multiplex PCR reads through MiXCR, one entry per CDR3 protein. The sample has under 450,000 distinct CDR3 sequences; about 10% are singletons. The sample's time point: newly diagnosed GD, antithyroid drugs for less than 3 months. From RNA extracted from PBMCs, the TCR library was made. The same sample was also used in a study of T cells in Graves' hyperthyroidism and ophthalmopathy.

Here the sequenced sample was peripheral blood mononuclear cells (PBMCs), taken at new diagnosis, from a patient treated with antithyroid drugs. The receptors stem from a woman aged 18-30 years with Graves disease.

CDR3: CASSLGDRINTGELFF. CDR3 DNA: TGTGCCAGCAGCTTAGGGGACAGAATCAACACCGGGGAGCTGTTTTTT. The chain recombines TRBV7-3 with TRBJ2-2; TRBD1 matches at 7 bases. V trimming: 2 bases; J trimming: 2 bases; junction bases outside the gene matches: 5. CDR3 length equals 16 residues. The germline V gene encodes CDR1 SGHTA and CDR2 FQGTGA.

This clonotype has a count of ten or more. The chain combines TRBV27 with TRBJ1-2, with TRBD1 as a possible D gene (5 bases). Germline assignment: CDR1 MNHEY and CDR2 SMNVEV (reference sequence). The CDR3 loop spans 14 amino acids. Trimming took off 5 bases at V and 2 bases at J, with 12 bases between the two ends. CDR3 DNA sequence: TGTGCCAGCAGTATGAGGGGAGGGAACTATGGCTACACCTTC. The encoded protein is CASSMRGGNYGYTF.

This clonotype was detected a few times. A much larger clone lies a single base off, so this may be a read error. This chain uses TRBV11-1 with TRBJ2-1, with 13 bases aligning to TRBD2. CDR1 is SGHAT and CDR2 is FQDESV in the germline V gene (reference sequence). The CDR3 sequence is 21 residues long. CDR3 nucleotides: TGTGCCGGCAGCTTAGGGGGGCGGGGACTAGCGGGGACTACCCATTACAATGAGCAGTTCTTC. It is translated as CAGSLGGRGLAGTTHYNEQFF. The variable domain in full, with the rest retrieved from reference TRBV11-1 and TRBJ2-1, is EAEVAQSPRYKITEKSQAVAFWCDPISGHATLYWYRQILGQGPELLVQFQDESVVDDSQLPKDRFSAERLKGVDSTLKIQPAELGDSAMYLCAGSLGGRGLAGTTHYNEQFFGPGTRLTVL.

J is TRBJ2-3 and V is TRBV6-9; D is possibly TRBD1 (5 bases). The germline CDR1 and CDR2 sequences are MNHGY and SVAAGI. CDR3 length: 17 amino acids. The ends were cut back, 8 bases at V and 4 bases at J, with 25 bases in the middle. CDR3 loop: CASCCPRQSREADTQYF. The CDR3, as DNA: TGTGCCAGCTGTTGCCCTAGACAGTCCCGCGAGGCAGATACGCAGTATTTT.

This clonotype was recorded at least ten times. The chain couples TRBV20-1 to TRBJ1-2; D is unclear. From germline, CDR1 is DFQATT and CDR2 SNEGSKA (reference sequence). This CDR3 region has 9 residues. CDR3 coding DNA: TGCACCGTCTCCGGGGGCTACACCTTC. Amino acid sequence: CTVSGGYTF.

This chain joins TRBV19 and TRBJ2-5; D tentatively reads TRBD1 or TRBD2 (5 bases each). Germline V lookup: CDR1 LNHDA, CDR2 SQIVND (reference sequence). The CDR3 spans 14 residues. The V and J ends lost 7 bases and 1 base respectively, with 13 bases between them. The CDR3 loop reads CASTGPGSQETQYF. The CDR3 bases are TGTGCCAGTACGGGACCAGGATCCCAAGAGACCCAGTACTTC.

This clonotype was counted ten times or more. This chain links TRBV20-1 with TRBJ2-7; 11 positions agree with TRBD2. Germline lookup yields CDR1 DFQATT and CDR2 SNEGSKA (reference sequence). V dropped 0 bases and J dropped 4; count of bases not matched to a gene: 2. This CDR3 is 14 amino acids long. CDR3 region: CSAREASGGYEQYV. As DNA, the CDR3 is TGCAGTGCTAGAGAGGCTAGCGGGGGGTACGAGCAGTACGTC.

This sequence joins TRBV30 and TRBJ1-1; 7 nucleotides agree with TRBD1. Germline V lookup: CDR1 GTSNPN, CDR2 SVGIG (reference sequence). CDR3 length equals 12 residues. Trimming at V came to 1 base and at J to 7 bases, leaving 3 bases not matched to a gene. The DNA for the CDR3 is TGTGCCTGGAGTGCACAGGGGTATGAAGCTTTCTTT. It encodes CAWSAQGYEAFF.

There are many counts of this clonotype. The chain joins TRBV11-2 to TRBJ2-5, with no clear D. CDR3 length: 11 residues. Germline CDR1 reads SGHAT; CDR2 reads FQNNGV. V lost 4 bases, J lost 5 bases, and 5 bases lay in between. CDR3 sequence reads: CASSSYETQYF. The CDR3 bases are TGTGCCAGCAGCTCGTACGAGACCCAGTACTTC. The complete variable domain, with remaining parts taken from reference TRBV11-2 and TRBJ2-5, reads EAGVAQSPRYKIIEKRQSVAFWCNPISGHATLYWYQQILGQGPKLLIQFQNNGVVDDSQLPKDRFSAERLKGVDSTLKIQPAKLEDSAVYLCASSSYETQYFGPGTRLLVL.

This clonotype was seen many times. The CDR3 DNA reads as TGTGCCAGCAGTTACTTCTGGAGTGACACTTTGAACACTGAAGCTTTCTTT. It codes for CASSYFWSDTLNTEAFF. The V call is TRBV6-2 or TRBV6-3, the J call TRBJ1-1; D uncertain. The V end lost 1 base, the J end lost 0 bases, and 15 bases lay between the germline ends. This CDR3 comprises 17 residues. Germline V gives CDR1 MNHEY, CDR2 SVGEGT.

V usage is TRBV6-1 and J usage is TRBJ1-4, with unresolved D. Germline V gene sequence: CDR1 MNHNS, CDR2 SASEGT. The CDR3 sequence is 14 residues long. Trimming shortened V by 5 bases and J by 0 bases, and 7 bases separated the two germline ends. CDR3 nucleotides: TGTGCCAGCAGTCCAATAGCAACTAATGAAAAACTGTTTTTT. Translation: CASSPIATNEKLFF.

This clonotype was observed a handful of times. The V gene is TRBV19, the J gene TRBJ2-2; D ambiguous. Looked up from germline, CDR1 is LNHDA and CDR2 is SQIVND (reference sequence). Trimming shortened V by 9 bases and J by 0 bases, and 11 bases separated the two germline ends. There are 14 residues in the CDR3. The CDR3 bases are TGTGCCAGCGAGAATTTCGCGAACACCGGGGAGCTGTTTTTT. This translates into CASENFANTGELFF.

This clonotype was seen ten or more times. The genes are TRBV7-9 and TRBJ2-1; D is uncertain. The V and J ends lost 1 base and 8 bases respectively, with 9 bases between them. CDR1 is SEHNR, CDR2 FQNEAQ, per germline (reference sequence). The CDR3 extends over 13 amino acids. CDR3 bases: TGTGCCAGCAGCTTAGTGAACGCTTATGAGCAGTTCTTC. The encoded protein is CASSLVNAYEQFF.

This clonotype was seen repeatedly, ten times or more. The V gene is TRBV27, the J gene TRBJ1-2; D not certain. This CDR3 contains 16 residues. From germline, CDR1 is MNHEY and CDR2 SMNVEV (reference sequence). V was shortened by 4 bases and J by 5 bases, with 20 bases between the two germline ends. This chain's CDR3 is CASSSGRQPSLYGYTF. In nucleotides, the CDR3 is TGTGCCAGCAGTTCCGGACGGCAGCCGTCTCTATATGGCTACACCTTC.

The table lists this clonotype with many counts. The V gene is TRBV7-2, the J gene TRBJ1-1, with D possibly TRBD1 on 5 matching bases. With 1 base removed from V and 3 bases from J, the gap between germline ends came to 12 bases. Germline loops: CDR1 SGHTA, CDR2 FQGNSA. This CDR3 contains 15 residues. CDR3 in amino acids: CASSLGLPGDTEAFF. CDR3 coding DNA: TGTGCCAGCAGCTTAGGGCTCCCGGGGGACACTGAAGCTTTCTTT.

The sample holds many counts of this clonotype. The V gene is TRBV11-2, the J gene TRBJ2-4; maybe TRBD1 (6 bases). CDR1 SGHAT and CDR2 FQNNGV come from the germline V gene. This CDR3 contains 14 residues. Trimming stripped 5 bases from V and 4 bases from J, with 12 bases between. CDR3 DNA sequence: TGTGCCAGCAGCACTTGGACAGATAAAAACATTCAGTACTTC. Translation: CASSTWTDKNIQYF.

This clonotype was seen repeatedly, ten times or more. CDR3 DNA: TGTGCCACCGGAGCGGGGCCCGCTGGATATGGTAGCAATCAGCCCCAGCATTTT. This encodes CATGAGPAGYGSNQPQHF. The rearrangement joins TRBV10-3 to TRBJ1-5, with D perhaps matching TRBD1 (5 bases). The V and J ends lost 10 bases and 0 bases respectively, with 25 bases between them. Per the germline V gene, CDR1 is ENHRY and CDR2 is SYGVKD. The CDR3 consists of 18 residues.

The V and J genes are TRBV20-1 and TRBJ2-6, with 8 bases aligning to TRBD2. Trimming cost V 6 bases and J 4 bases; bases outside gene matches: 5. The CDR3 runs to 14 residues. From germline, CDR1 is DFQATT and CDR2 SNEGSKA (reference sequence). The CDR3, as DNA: TGCAGTGCCTCCCGGGGGGGAGGGGCCAACGTCCTGACTTTC. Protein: CSASRGGGANVLTF.

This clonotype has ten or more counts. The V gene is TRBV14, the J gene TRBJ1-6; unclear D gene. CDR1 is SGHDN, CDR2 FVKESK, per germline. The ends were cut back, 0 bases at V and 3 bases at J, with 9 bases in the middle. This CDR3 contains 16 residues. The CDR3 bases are TGTGCCAGCAGCCAAGATCTTGCAGTCTATAATTCACCCCTCCACTTT. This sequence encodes CASSQDLAVYNSPLHF.

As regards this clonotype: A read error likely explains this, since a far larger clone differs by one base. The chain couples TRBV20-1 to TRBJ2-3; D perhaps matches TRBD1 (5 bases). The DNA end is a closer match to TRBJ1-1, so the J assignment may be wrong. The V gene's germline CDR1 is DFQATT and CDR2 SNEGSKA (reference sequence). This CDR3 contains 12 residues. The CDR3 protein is CSVPRGDTEAFF. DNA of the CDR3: TGCAGTGTTCCACGGGGGGACACTGAAGCTTTCTTT.